The text below deals with one T cell receptor (beta chain). Here immunoSEQ multiplex PCR was the method, and the copy in TCRdb shows in-frame clones only, minus some. The sample consists of over 100,000 clones, roughly nine tenths of them appearing once. This sample stems from a study of blood T cell repertoires in COVID-19. Study summary: Spain, Italy and the United States supplied samples that represented acute and convalescent COVID-19. PBMCs, B-cell-depleted T cells, or T cells provided the cDNA or gDNA that made up the material.

The CDR3 sequence is 11 residues long. Germline-derived CDR1 and CDR2 are DFQATT and SNEGSKA (reference sequence). V lost 5 bases, J lost 7 bases, and 9 bases lay in between. The sample comprised peripheral blood. This chain links TRBV20-1 with TRBJ1-5; TRBD1 is a possible D gene (5 bases). This clonotype was sampled from a woman in her 70s with COVID-19, enrolled during active disease. The CDR3: CSAFRGQPQHF. The CDR3 DNA follows: TGCAGTGCTTTCCGGGGGCAGCCCCAGCATTTT.